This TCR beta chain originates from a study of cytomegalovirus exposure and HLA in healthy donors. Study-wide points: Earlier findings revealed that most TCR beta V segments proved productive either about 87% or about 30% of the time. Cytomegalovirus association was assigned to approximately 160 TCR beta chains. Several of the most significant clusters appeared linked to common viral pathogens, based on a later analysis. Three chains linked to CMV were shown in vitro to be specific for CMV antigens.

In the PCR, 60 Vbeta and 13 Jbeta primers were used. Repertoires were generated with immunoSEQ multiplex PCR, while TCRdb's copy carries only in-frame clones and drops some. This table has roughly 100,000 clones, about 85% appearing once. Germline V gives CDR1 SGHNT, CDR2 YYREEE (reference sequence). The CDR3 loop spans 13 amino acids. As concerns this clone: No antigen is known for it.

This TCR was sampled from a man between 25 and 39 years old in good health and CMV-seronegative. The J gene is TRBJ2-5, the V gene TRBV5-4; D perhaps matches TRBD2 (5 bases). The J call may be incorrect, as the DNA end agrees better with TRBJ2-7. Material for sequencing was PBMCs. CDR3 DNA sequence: TGTGCCAGCAGCTTGACTAGCTCCTACGAGCAGTACTTC. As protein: CASSLTSSYEQYF.